This TCR beta chain comes out of a study of cytomegalovirus exposure and HLA in healthy donors. Study conclusions and caveats: Association of a missense DCLRE1C variant with TCR beta V- and J-gene trimming was reported in a later analysis. Later analysis indicated greater clonal expansion among HLA-associated TCR beta chains than among equally common other chains.

CDR1 is SNHLY and CDR2 is FYNNEI in the germline V gene. The CDR3 totals 14 residues. The V and J ends lost 1 base and 4 bases respectively, with 9 bases between them. Points on this clone: Its cognate antigen is unknown.

Vbeta (60) and Jbeta (13) primers were used in the PCR. Only in-frame clones appear in the TCRdb table, and some are missing; sequencing was by immunoSEQ multiplex PCR. The table has fewer than 250,000 clones, 75% to 80% seen once; the top ten hold approximately 1.8%. Source material: PBMCs. This chain uses TRBV2 with TRBJ2-3; no firm D call. The source is a male donor in good health and CMV-seronegative. As DNA, the CDR3 is TGTGCCAGCAGTGAAGTTTCGGTTTCAGATACGCAGTATTTT. Amino acids: CASSEVSVSDTQYF.